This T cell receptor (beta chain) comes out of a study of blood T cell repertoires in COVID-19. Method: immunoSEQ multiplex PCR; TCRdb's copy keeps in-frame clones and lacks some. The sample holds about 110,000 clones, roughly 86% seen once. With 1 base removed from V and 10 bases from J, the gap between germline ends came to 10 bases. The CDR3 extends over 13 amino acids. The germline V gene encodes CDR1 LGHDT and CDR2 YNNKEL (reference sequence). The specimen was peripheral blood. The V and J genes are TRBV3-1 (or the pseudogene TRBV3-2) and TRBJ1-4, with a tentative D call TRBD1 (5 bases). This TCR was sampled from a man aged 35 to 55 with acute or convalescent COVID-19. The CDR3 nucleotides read TGTGCCAGCAGCCAAGGGGACTGGGGAAAACTGTTTTTT. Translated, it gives CASSQGDWGKLFF.